The 28 T cell receptor beta chains listed next were all sequenced from one sample in a study of blood T cells in healthy people across ages. The authors ran a second PCR of 7 to 11 cycles using a sample-barcoded 5' primer and a J-beta primer mix. One entry per CDR3 protein, called by TCRdb with MiXCR from the 5' RACE reads. The repertoire holds roughly 1.6 million distinct CDR3 sequences, about 35% seen once, with around 11% in the top ten. The sample comprised blood. These receptors all stem from a woman in her thirties in good health.

This clonotype was observed many times. The gene calls are TRBV4-1 and TRBJ2-4; TRBD2 aligns across 11 bases. V lost 1 base, J lost 8 bases, and 1 base stayed unmatched. Per germline, CDR1 MGHRA and CDR2 YSYEKL. The CDR3 has 14 residues. CDR3 amino acids: CASSQASGRYIQYF. CDR3 DNA: TGCGCCAGCAGCCAAGCTAGCGGGAGGTACATTCAGTACTTC.

The chain combines TRBV28 with TRBJ1-1; D is uncertain. Germline CDR1 MDHEN, CDR2 SYDVKM. This CDR3 contains 13 residues. The V gene lost 8 bases and the J gene lost 4 bases, with 14 bases spanning the gap. The CDR3 DNA reads as TGTGCCAGCGCAACTGATCCGGGCACTGAAGCTTTCTTT. It specifies CASATDPGTEAFF.

A note on this clonotype: The junction differs from germline at one of its ends, possibly a read error. The chain employs TRBV28 and TRBJ2-6; D possibly corresponds to TRBD1 (6 bases). Germline-derived CDR1 and CDR2 are MDHEN and SYDVKM. The CDR3 runs to 19 residues. CDR3 in amino acids: CASSLLSTGRPLRANVQTF. The CDR3, as DNA: TGTGCCAGCAGTTTACTGTCGACAGGCAGACCTCTGAGAGCCAACGTCCAGACTTTC.

This sequence joins TRBV4-1 and TRBJ2-1; D call uncertain. The CDR3 has 12 amino acids. Trimming cost V 4 bases and J 9 bases, with 10 bases left between them. Germline CDR1 reads MGHRA; CDR2 reads YSYEKL. CDR3 sequence: CASSRPEAEQFF. The CDR3 DNA reads TGCGCCAGCAGCCGACCAGAGGCTGAGCAGTTCTTC.

This clonotype was seen a few times. The J gene is TRBJ1-1, the V gene TRBV25-1, with 8 positions matching TRBD1. This CDR3 is 15 amino acids long. The J segment lost 2 bases and the V segment lost 3 bases, leaving 5 bases of the junction unmatched. CDR1 is MGHDK, CDR2 SYGVNS, per germline. The CDR3 coding sequence is TGTGCCAGCAGTGATGGGGACAGGCTAAACACTGAAGCTTTCTTT. It is translated as CASSDGDRLNTEAFF.

The chain joins TRBV4-1 to TRBJ2-1; the match to TRBD2 covers 11 bases. Germline CDR1 is MGHRA and CDR2 is YSYEKL. After removal of 1 base from V and 5 bases from J, the junction contained 10 bases not matched to a gene. The CDR3 runs to 18 residues. CDR3 in DNA: TGCGCCAGCAGCCAAGTCACCCTGACTAGCGGGGAGAACAATGAGCAGTTCTTC. Encoded protein: CASSQVTLTSGENNEQFF.

This clonotype showed up just a few times. The CDR3 is CSVKRGAGNTIYF. CDR3 sequence (DNA): TGCAGCGTCAAAAGGGGAGCCGGAAACACCATATATTTT. The chain uses TRBV29-1 and TRBJ1-3; TRBD1 might be the D (5 bases). Germline lookup yields CDR1 SQVTM and CDR2 ANQGSEA. Trimming shortened V by 6 bases and J by 4 bases, and 13 bases separated the two germline ends. CDR3 length: 13 residues.

This chain uses TRBV15 with TRBJ1-2; 10 positions match TRBD1. From germline, CDR1 is LNHNV and CDR2 YYDKDF (reference sequence). Losses at the gene ends were 3 bases for V and 3 bases for J; bases not matched to a gene: 4. This CDR3 spans 15 amino acids. The CDR3 loop reads CATSRDRGAYYGYTF. In DNA, the CDR3 is TGTGCCACCAGCAGGGACAGGGGGGCCTACTATGGCTACACCTTC.

This chain uses TRBV9 with TRBJ2-2; D gene ambiguous. This CDR3 contains 16 residues. Germline V gene data show CDR1 as SGDLS and CDR2 as YYNGEE. Trimming pared 0 bases from V and 5 bases from J, leaving 14 bases between. CDR3 sequence (DNA): TGTGCCAGCAGCGTAGAGCACTACCCGACGACCGGGGAGCTGTTTTTT. This sequence encodes CASSVEHYPTTGELFF.

Note on this clonotype: A much larger clone sits a single nucleotide away, making a read error possible. The V and J genes are TRBV18 and TRBJ2-3; D gene unclear. The CDR3 spans 12 residues. The germline V gene encodes CDR1 KGHSH and CDR2 LQKENI. V was clipped by 5 bases and J by 8 bases, with 11 bases between them. The CDR3 reads CASSTRKATQYF. DNA of the CDR3: TGTGCCAGCTCAACGAGGAAGGCTACGCAGTATTTT.

The rearrangement links TRBV6-1 to TRBJ2-7; D may match TRBD1 or TRBD2 (5 bases each). Trimming cost V 8 bases and J 4 bases, with 18 bases left between them. The CDR3 runs to 14 residues. The germline CDR1 and CDR2 sequences are MNHNS and SASEGT. DNA for the CDR3: TGTGCCAGCGAACGATGGGGGAATCCGTACGAGCAGTACTTC. Protein sequence: CASERWGNPYEQYF.

This clonotype has more than one count but fewer than ten. The genes are TRBV4-1 and TRBJ2-7; TRBD1 is a possible D gene (6 bases). Germline V gene sequence: CDR1 MGHRA, CDR2 YSYEKL. Trimming took off 4 bases at V and 3 bases at J, with 16 bases between the two ends. The CDR3 length is 15 residues. The CDR3 sequence is CASSLKTGRVYEQYF. CDR3 DNA sequence: TGCGCCAGCAGCCTCAAAACAGGGCGGGTCTACGAGCAGTACTTC.

This sequence joins TRBV20-1 and TRBJ2-3, with D maybe TRBD1 (7 bases). Trimming shortened V by 1 base and J by 1 base, and 9 bases separated the two germline ends. In germline, CDR1 is DFQATT, CDR2 SNEGSKA (reference sequence). There are 14 residues in the CDR3. CDR3 region: CSARGGTGTDTQYF. The DNA of the CDR3 is TGCAGTGCTAGAGGCGGGACAGGCACAGATACGCAGTATTTT.

The chain is built from TRBV20-1 and TRBJ2-3, with 8 bases matching TRBD2. Germline V CDR1 and CDR2: DFQATT, SNEGSKA (reference sequence). The J segment lost 4 bases and the V segment lost 0 bases, leaving 9 bases of the junction unmatched. The CDR3 extends over 16 amino acids. For the CDR3, the DNA is TGCAGTGCTAGAGACCCAGGCGGGAGGCCCTCAGATACGCAGTATTTT. This gives the protein CSARDPGGRPSDTQYF.

This clonotype was found many times. The chain joins TRBV12-3 or TRBV12-4 to TRBJ2-7; TRBD1 matches 9 bases. V lost 6 bases and J lost 0; bases outside the gene matches: 6. The CDR3 loop spans 15 amino acids. CDR3 nucleotides: TGTGCCAGCAGACCAAGGACAGGGGCCTCCTACGAGCAGTACTTC. It codes for CASRPRTGASYEQYF.

This chain connects TRBV29-1 to TRBJ1-2; D perhaps matches TRBD1 (6 bases). CDR1 is SQVTM, CDR2 ANQGSEA, per germline. The CDR3 has 14 residues. V was cut by 1 base and J by 4 bases, with 13 bases left in between. The CDR3 loop is CSVEAGAAVYGYTF. The CDR3 DNA reads TGCAGCGTTGAAGCGGGGGCAGCCGTCTATGGCTACACCTTC.

The chain's CDR3 is CASSTRTSGINEQFF. The CDR3 coding sequence is TGTGCCAGTAGTACCCGGACTAGCGGGATAAATGAGCAGTTCTTC. V is TRBV19 and J is TRBJ2-1, with TRBD2 matching over 12 bases. CDR3 length equals 15 residues. From germline, CDR1 is LNHDA and CDR2 SQIVND (reference sequence). Trimming took 4 bases from V and 7 from J; bases not matched to a gene: 5.

The chain combines TRBV25-1 with TRBJ1-6; the D gene is possibly TRBD1 (5 bases). The CDR3 consists of 13 residues. The V end was cut by 7 bases, the J end by 11 bases, with 15 bases between. Germline V gives CDR1 MGHDK, CDR2 SYGVNS. The CDR3 sequence is CASTAGRAAPLHF. CDR3 nucleotide sequence: TGTGCCAGCACCGCAGGGAGGGCGGCACCCCTCCACTTT. The full variable domain, with the rest looked up from reference TRBV25-1 and TRBJ1-6, is EADIYQTPRYLVIGTGKKITLECSQTMGHDKMYWYQQDPGMELHLIHYSYGVNSTEKGDLSSESTVSRIRTEHFPLTLESARPSHTSQYLCASTAGRAAPLHFGNGTRLTVT.

The rearrangement uses TRBV23-1 and TRBJ2-7; 10 bases fit TRBD1. TRBV23-1 is an open reading frame whose function is uncertain. CDR3 length: 14 residues. The ends lost 8 bases at V and 5 bases at J; junction bases unmatched: 9. As DNA, the CDR3 is TGCGCCAGCCTCCCGGGACAGGGGTATAACGAGCAGTACTTC. It encodes CASLPGQGYNEQYF.

J is TRBJ1-4 and V is TRBV5-1; maybe TRBD1 (5 bases). V lost 5 bases, J lost 6 bases, and 29 bases lay in between. The CDR3 runs to 19 residues. Germline values: CDR1 SGHRS, CDR2 YFSETQ. The CDR3 DNA follows: TGCGCCAGCAGACCCAGGGTAGGGCAGTTAGGCTCCTTCGATGAAAAACTGTTTTTT. Protein sequence: CASRPRVGQLGSFDEKLFF.

In this sample, this clonotype turned up many times. The CDR3 loop is CASSYRGSTETQYF. The CDR3 coding sequence is TGTGCCAGCAGTTACCGCGGTAGTACAGAGACCCAGTACTTC. V is TRBV6-6 and J is TRBJ2-5; the D is unclear. The CDR3 loop spans 14 amino acids. The germline gives CDR1 MNHNY, CDR2 SVGAGI (reference sequence). Trimming shortened V by 2 bases and J by 4 bases, and 11 bases separated the two germline ends.

This clonotype was counted between two and nine times. The V and J genes are TRBV28 and TRBJ2-5, with D possibly TRBD1 on 6 matching bases. V was trimmed by 4 bases and J by 0 bases, leaving 18 bases between them. This CDR3 spans 17 amino acids. In germline, CDR1 is MDHEN, CDR2 SYDVKM. CDR3 protein: CASSSSGTLTYQETQYF. DNA of the CDR3: TGTGCCAGCAGTTCATCCGGGACACTGACGTACCAAGAGACCCAGTACTTC. The full variable domain, its missing parts supplied by reference TRBV28 and TRBJ2-5, is DVKVTQSSRYLVKRTGEKVFLECVQDMDHENMFWYRQDPGLGLRLIYFSYDVKMKEKGDIPEGYSVSREKKERFSLILESASTNQTSMYLCASSSSGTLTYQETQYFGPGTRLLVL.

V gene TRBV3-1 combines with J gene TRBJ2-1; 8 bases line up with TRBD2. Germline V gene lookup returns CDR1 LGHDT and CDR2 YNNKEL (reference sequence). The CDR3 sequence is 15 residues long. With 6 bases clipped from V and 5 bases from J, the junction kept 9 bases outside the gene matches. In DNA, the CDR3 is TGTGCCAGCAGGAAAGCGGGAGCCATCCACAATGAGCAGTTCTTC. Translation: CASRKAGAIHNEQFF.

This clonotype showed up just a few times. This chain links TRBV15 with TRBJ2-7; D assignment may be TRBD1 or TRBD2 (5 bases each). From germline, CDR1 is LNHNV and CDR2 YYDKDF (reference sequence). V was clipped by 5 bases and J by 4 bases, with 18 bases between them. The CDR3 consists of 15 residues. CDR3 nucleotide sequence: TGTGCCACCAGCCTCCGAGCCGGGACGGCGTACGAGCAGTACTTC. It specifies CATSLRAGTAYEQYF.

This clonotype has a handful of counts. This chain connects TRBV7-8 to TRBJ2-3; D gene ambiguous. Trimming pared 5 bases from V and 0 bases from J, leaving 15 bases between. CDR1 is SGHVS and CDR2 is FQNEAQ in the germline V gene. The CDR3 totals 16 residues. The CDR3 sequence is CASSLRQASSTDTQYF. The CDR3, as DNA: TGTGCCAGCAGCCTCAGACAAGCCTCTAGCACAGATACGCAGTATTTT.

This clonotype was recorded at least ten times. The chain has TRBV7-9 and TRBJ2-1; D remains ambiguous. CDR1 is SEHNR and CDR2 is FQNEAQ in the germline V gene (reference sequence). V dropped 5 bases and J dropped 8 bases, with 10 bases sitting between them. There are 12 residues in the CDR3. The CDR3 sequence is CASSPIGDEQFF. CDR3 bases: TGTGCCAGCAGCCCTATTGGGGATGAGCAGTTCTTC. The full variable domain, completed using reference TRBV7-9 and TRBJ2-1, is DTGVSQNPRHKITKRGQNVTFRCDPISEHNRLYWYRQTLGQGPEFLTYFQNEAQLEKSRLLSDRFSAERPKGSFSTLEIQRTEQGDSAMYLCASSPIGDEQFFGPGTRLTVL.

This sequence joins TRBV30 and TRBJ1-3; D call uncertain. The CDR3 totals 14 residues. Trimming took off 7 bases at V and 0 bases at J, with 13 bases between the two ends. Looked up from germline, CDR1 is GTSNPN and CDR2 is SVGIG (reference sequence). As DNA, the CDR3 is TGTGCCTACTCGTCGCAGATCTCTGGAAACACCATATATTTT. Protein: CAYSSQISGNTIYF.

This sequence joins TRBV6-5 and TRBJ2-7, with D possibly TRBD2 on 6 matching bases. Germline V gene sequence: CDR1 MNHEY, CDR2 SVGAGI. This CDR3 spans 15 amino acids. V lost 6 bases, J lost 6 bases, and 21 bases lay in between. The CDR3 region is CASSPSGGGRGEQYF. Here the CDR3 DNA reads TGTGCCAGCAGCCCTTCCGGGGGAGGACGGGGCGAGCAGTACTTC.